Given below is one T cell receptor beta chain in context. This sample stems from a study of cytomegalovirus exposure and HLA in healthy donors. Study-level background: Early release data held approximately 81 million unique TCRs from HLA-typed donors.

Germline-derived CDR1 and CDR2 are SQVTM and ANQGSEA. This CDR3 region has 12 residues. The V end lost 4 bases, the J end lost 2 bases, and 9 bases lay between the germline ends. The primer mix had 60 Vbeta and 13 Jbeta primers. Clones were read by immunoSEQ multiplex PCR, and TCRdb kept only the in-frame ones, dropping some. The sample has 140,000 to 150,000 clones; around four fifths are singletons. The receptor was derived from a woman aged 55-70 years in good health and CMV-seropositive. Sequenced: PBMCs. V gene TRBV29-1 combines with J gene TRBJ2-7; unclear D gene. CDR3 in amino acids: CSVVVGTYEQYF. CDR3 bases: TGCAGCGTTGTGGTGGGCACCTACGAGCAGTACTTC.